This T cell receptor beta chain was found in a study of T-cell memory formation after mild COVID-19. General observations from the study: CM and EM subsets held most contracting CD4+ clones; EMRA held CD8+ ones.

Concerning this clonotype: Its antigen is not identified.

A single record per CDR3 protein comes from TCRdb applying MiXCR to the 5' RACE reads. The table shows fewer than 300,000 distinct CDR3 sequences, with 16% occurring only once. The CDR3 has 12 residues. Trimming stripped 7 bases from V and 6 bases from J, with 10 bases between. CDR1 is SNHLY, CDR2 FYNNEI, per germline. This clonotype was obtained from a man aged 18 to 29 who had mild COVID-19 (a few samples of this study predate the infection). Cell type and time point are not known. Material: PBMCs or a T cell subset sorted from them (not recorded which). The chain has TRBV2 and TRBJ2-1; no definite D call. CDR3 protein: CASTLGRNEQFF. As DNA, the CDR3 is TGTGCCAGCACCTTAGGACGCAATGAGCAGTTCTTC.